The following is a TCR beta chain sequence with its context. Antigen specificity is unknown. The data are from a study of cytomegalovirus exposure and HLA in healthy donors. A multiplex PCR was run with 60 Vbeta primers and 13 Jbeta primers. The repertoire was sequenced with immunoSEQ multiplex PCR; TCRdb's copy has only in-frame clones and lacks some. The profile shows around 140,000 clones, about 80% of them singletons. The CDR3 spans 13 residues. Germline V gene lookup returns CDR1 MDHEN and CDR2 SYDVKM. V was pared by 4 bases and J by 4 bases, with 3 bases of the junction left unmatched. Study-wide points: Follow-up analysis seemed to connect common viral pathogens with several of the most significant clusters identified. TCR beta V segments were, for the most part, productive about 87% or about 30% of the time in an earlier analysis. Later genetic work tied a missense DCLRE1C variant to beta-chain V and J trimming. Published work reported that the classifier diagnosed cytomegalovirus status with high specificity and sensitivity.

Sequenced input: PBMCs. This sequence joins TRBV28 and TRBJ1-2; 7 bases match TRBD1. The receptor's source is a man aged 25-45 years in good health and CMV-seropositive. CDR3 amino acids: CASSYGDSYGYTF. The CDR3 region has the DNA TGTGCCAGCAGTTATGGGGACAGCTATGGCTACACCTTC.